The following is a T cell receptor beta chain sequence with its context. What it binds is unknown. The data stem from a study of T-cell memory formation after mild COVID-19. Study conclusions and caveats: Later expanders leaned toward CD4+, whereas clones contracting from day 15 to 85 were balanced CD4/CD8.

TCRdb fed the 5' RACE reads into MiXCR, producing one record per CDR3 protein. Among around 300,000 distinct CDR3 sequences, about an eighth were seen once, and the ten largest hold 22%. CDR1 and CDR2 from the germline V gene are MGHDK and SYGVNS. This CDR3 comprises 15 residues. The germline V and J ends were trimmed by 2 bases and 8 bases, with 18 bases remaining between them. The sequencing input was PBMCs or a T cell subset sorted from them (not recorded which). The sequence was collected from a man aged 18 to 30 who had mild COVID-19 (a few samples of this study predate the infection). Cell type and time point are not known. The chain joins TRBV25-1 to TRBJ1-2; perhaps TRBD1 as D (5 bases). The CDR3 region is CASSERGRLRKGYTF. The CDR3 bases are TGTGCCAGCAGTGAAAGGGGACGTTTAAGGAAGGGCTACACCTTC.